This T cell receptor beta chain was observed in a study of cytomegalovirus exposure and HLA in healthy donors (dated by TCRdb to 2015 to 2018). The study in broad terms: An earlier analysis of 587 of the donors reported 276 Gb of sequence data and 117 million unique TCR beta sequences obtained from about 179 million T cells. Around 330 gigabases of sequencing data and 70 million to 100 million unique TCR sequences made up an early release that covered 500 to 700 HLA-typed donors. Of the roughly 410 genotyped donors, roughly 76% were placed in the genetic ancestry cluster associated with self-reported Caucasian donors. The study aimed to test whether signatures of past pathogen exposure could be identified by cataloging public T cell receptors. Using immunosequencing, the study profiled T cell repertoires from around 680 subjects and related those repertoires to cytomegalovirus serostatus. Besides the first cohort of roughly 660 subjects, a separate validation cohort made up of 120 different subjects was used. To predict cytomegalovirus infection status, the study brought together high-throughput TCR immunosequencing, statistical association of individual TCRs with disease status, and machine learning. A later analysis re-examined previously published TCR beta repertoires from several hundred donors and added high-resolution HLA genotyping to investigate patterns of TCR occurrence. In the later analysis, no new phenotypic data were used to find candidate immune exposures; instead, reliance was placed on TCR beta sequences and their occurrence across donors. In an earlier analysis of roughly 580 of the donors, high-throughput TCR beta sequencing was used to judge whether each TCR beta V gene segment behaved as functional or pseudogenic. Donor age, sex, ethnicity and CMV serostatus were compiled together with the repertoire data. A later genetic analysis used genome-wide SNP genotypes for about three fifths of the 666 donors, treating that subset as a discovery cohort. Every discovery cohort repertoire had been produced on one sequencing platform. HLA typing included class I and class II loci at four-digit resolution. Typing coverage differed by locus: A, B, C, DRB1 and DQB1 were typed in about 629-630 donors, DQA1 in 500 to 550, DPA1 in 600 to 610, and DPB1 in 472. A handful of DR-DQ haplotypes were handled as single units for association and clustering because linkage in the cohort was strong. Among about 400 genotyped donors of the cohort, an average of approximately 220,000 unique TCR beta nucleotide sequences was sequenced per donor, of which approximately 18% were non-productive.

Library prep was done by the immunoSEQ multiplex PCR assay. A mixture of 60 forward primers for TCR Vbeta segments and 13 reverse primers for TCR Jbeta segments was used in the multiplex PCR. The CDR3 region of rearranged TCR beta genes was amplified from genomic DNA with a multiplex PCR assay. On the Illumina HiSeq System, the amplified TCR beta libraries were sequenced as 87-base-pair reads. The source study handled its data this way. A later analysis counted some 74 million unique TCR beta chains across the 690 or so repertoires, and 10 million to 12 million of these chains were shared by at least two donors. A nearest-neighbor algorithm error-corrected the raw reads and collapsed the reads into unique sequences, merging closely related sequences to remove PCR and sequencing errors. Alignment of CDR3 sequences to IMGT reference sequences was used to assign V, D and J gene segments. Each retained sequence needed at least a six-nucleotide match to both a V gene segment and a J gene segment. A rearrangement counted as productive if the CDR3 had no stop codons and remained in frame with V and J, and every other rearrangement counted as non-productive. Following IMGT convention, CDR3 was defined as the stretch from the second conserved V-encoded cysteine to the conserved J-encoded phenylalanine. In an earlier analysis of 500 to 650 of the donors, sequences lacking an unambiguous match to a single V gene segment were excluded. An earlier analysis of some 500 of the donors classified V segments as functional when productive rearrangements were above 56.7% and as segregating when the standard deviation between donors was above 5%. A statistical classification framework was built to diagnose cytomegalovirus status from the catalog of TCR beta chain sequences. V and J gene assignment, in a later analysis, came from comparing TCR nucleotide sequences with IMGT/GENE-DB human TR gene sequences. In a later analysis, CDR3 sequences and most-parsimonious VDJ recombination scenarios were assigned using the TCRdist pipeline. In a later analysis, each TCR beta chain was defined by its CDR3 amino acid sequence together with its V-gene family, and reads without a unique V-gene family were excluded. As a way to deal with suspected cross-contamination and a sequencing artifact, a later analysis dropped 640 or so nucleotide sequences that were highly shared and had low generation probability. In a later analysis, a clonal expansion index was calculated for each public chain from normalized within-repertoire ranks of inferred template counts. Generation probabilities in a later analysis came from a VDJ recombination model fitted to out-of-frame rearrangements, and those results were checked against IGoR. In a later analysis, hypergeometric tests were used to score TCR-TCR, TCR-HLA and TCR-CMV co-occurrence, with a repertoire-size bias correction applied to TCR pairs. False discovery rates were estimated in a later analysis by permuting HLA or CMV assignments 20 times. In a later analysis, co-occurring TCRs were grouped using DBSCAN, with TCRdist sequence similarity added in when clustering inside HLA-allele-positive subsets. Repertoires with fewer than 30,000 or more than 120,000 public chains, plus five repertoires with anomalous nucleotide sharing, were excluded from co-occurrence clustering. TCRdb's version of the immuneACCESS table is confined to in-frame rearrangements and falls short of the full clone set. An unresolved V gene accounts for under half of the shortfall where checked; the remainder is of unknown origin. V and J calls and clone size come straight from that table; D and trimming were deduced from the DNA. The sample table contains about 190,000 clones; only one count was recorded for approximately 79% of them. Around 1.6% of the sample is in the top ten clones.

On the study overall, not on this receptor specifically: CMV serostatus was the only immune exposure information available for the cohort. Most TCR sequences were seen in very few donors, while some public TCRs were found in many individuals. An earlier analysis of around 600 of the donors showed that most TCR beta V segments appeared in productive rearrangements either about 90% or about 30% of the time, which broadly matched IMGT annotations. The classifier was reported to diagnose cytomegalovirus status with high specificity and sensitivity in both the original cohort and the validation cohort. Compared with equally common non-associated chains, HLA-associated TCR beta chains in a later analysis were more clonally expanded and had lower generation probabilities. The authors suggested that the approach could potentially be generalized to other disease states and immunological phenotypes. The 87-base-pair reads could not distinguish some IMGT-functional V segments, including TRBV6-2 and TRBV6-3, so those segments were excluded. Specific HLA alleles were associated with 18,000 or so TCR beta sequences at a false discovery rate of 0.05 in a later analysis. A further reported finding was that TCR beta sequences accurately predicted the HLA-A and HLA-B alleles for most subjects in the first cohort. Linkage disequilibrium might explain the correlated functional status among segregating V segments, but an unknown experimental factor could not be ruled out. A later genetic analysis associated a missense DCLRE1C variant with V-gene and J-gene trimming of TCR beta chains, and an independent cohort replicated the association. The study gave a list of about 160 TCR beta chains associated with cytomegalovirus. Because HLA typing was missing for some donors at each locus, association tests included only the typed subset. Three of the identified cytomegalovirus-associated TCR beta chains were confirmed in vitro to be specific for cytomegalovirus antigens. When HLA alleles, especially DR and DQ, strongly co-occurred, TCR associations were difficult to assign to individual alleles. This cohort had only TCR beta chains sequenced, and the lack of alpha or paired-chain data limited which features could be detected. A group of highly shared sequence variants was considered likely to be a technical artifact of the sequencing pipeline. Because counts were too low, seventeen rarely observed V segments, including chromosome 9 orphons, were left out of the earlier analysis of roughly 600 of the donors. In a later genetic analysis, fewer N-insertions in productive TCRs were reported among donors in an Asian-associated ancestry cluster than the roughly 670-donor mean. In a later analysis, the rate of TCR association differed among HLA loci, with DRB1 alleles having the most associated TCRs and HLA-C alleles having the fewest. In a later analysis, most CMV-associated TCR beta chains were found to appear HLA-restricted, with HLA associations seemingly driven largely by CMV exposure. Several of the top co-occurrence clusters appeared to be linked to parvovirus B19, influenza, CMV and Epstein-Barr virus, according to a later analysis. Sequencing depth was assumed to be roughly uniform across donors in the presence/absence analyses, though that assumption may not hold.

Trimming removed 4 bases from V and 0 bases from J, leaving 11 bases between the germline ends. Measured from the cysteine to the phenylalanine, the CDR3 is 15 residues long. Only the CDR3 portion is preserved as DNA: 45 bases, with reading frame beginning at the first base. CDR1 and CDR2 are drawn from the germline V gene: SGHDT, YYEEEE. A word on this clone: Its recognized antigen is unknown. Per-nucleotide qualities are absent, and no much larger clonotype sits a single base away.

The cohort was made up of approximately 700 healthy bone marrow donors. Cohort members were all nominally healthy when sampled, although unrecorded immune exposures were likely present. The donor tested CMV seronegative and was one of the 352 seronegative cohort members. A peripheral blood sample was provided by each donor, and peripheral blood mononuclear cells were used for TCR beta sequencing. Genomic DNA extraction from the blood cell samples was performed with the Qiagen DNeasy Blood Extraction Kit. Sequenced: PBMCs. The TCR sequence derives from a woman aged 18-29 years in good health and CMV-seronegative. The rearrangement combines TRBV5-6 with TRBJ1-5; TRBD1 is perhaps the D gene, given 5 matching bases. For the CDR3, the sequence is CASSPGSGSNQPQHF. At the DNA level, the sequence is TGTGCCAGCAGCCCAGGGTCGGGTAGCAATCAGCCCCAGCATTTT.